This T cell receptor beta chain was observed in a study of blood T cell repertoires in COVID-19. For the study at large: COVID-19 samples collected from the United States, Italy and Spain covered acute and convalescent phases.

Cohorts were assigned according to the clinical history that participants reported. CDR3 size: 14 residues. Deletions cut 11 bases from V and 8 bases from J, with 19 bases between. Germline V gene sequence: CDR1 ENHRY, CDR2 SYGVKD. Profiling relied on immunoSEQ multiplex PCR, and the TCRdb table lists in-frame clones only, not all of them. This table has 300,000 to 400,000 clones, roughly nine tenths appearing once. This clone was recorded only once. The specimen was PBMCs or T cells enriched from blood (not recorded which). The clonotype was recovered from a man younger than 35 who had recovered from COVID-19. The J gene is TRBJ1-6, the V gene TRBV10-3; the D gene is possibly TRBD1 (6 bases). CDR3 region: CAPGRGGRYSPLHF. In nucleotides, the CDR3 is TGTGCCCCAGGGCGGGGGGGCAGGTATTCACCCCTCCACTTT.